This section outlines one T cell receptor beta chain sequence together with its context. What it recognizes is unknown. Regions amplified from RNA transcripts were the TCR beta CDR3 regions. An initial round of RT-PCR targeting the TCR CDR3 relied on the HTBI primer set. MiXCR was run by TCRdb on the multiplex PCR reads, yielding one entry per CDR3 protein. The sample holds 750,000 to 900,000 distinct CDR3 sequences, about two fifths seen once. The entry originates in a study of T cells in Graves' hyperthyroidism and ophthalmopathy. Study-level points and caveats: Most thyroid clonotypes with frequency above 0.001 were detected in blood.

The clonotype comes from a man between 18 and 35 years old with Graves' hyperthyroidism. The material sequenced was blood.

In nucleotides, the CDR3 is TGTGCCAGCAGTTCCATACGGGTAGATTTTGGCAATCAGCCCCAGCATTTT. Translating gives CASSSIRVDFGNQPQHF. The chain joins TRBV6-2 or TRBV6-3 to TRBJ1-5; D remains ambiguous. CDR1 is MNHEY and CDR2 is SVGEGT in the germline V gene. The CDR3 consists of 17 residues. Trimming shortened V by 4 bases and J by 2 bases, and 18 bases separated the two germline ends.